The source of this T cell receptor (beta chain) is a study of blood T cell repertoires in COVID-19. About the study: COVID-19 samples, acute and convalescent, were from the United States, Italy and Spain. T cells, B-cell-depleted T cells, or PBMCs supplied cDNA or gDNA.

Some clones are missing from TCRdb's copy, which holds only in-frame ones; the method was immunoSEQ multiplex PCR. The table has fewer than 200,000 clones, about four fifths seen once. This clone was seen a few times. The CDR3 is made up of 14 amino acids. With 5 bases removed from V and 3 bases from J, the gap between germline ends came to 14 bases. In germline, CDR1 is SGHTA, CDR2 FQGNSA. The rearrangement links TRBV7-2 to TRBJ2-7; D remains ambiguous. Source material: peripheral blood. The clonotype was recovered from a woman in her 70s with acute or convalescent COVID-19. CDR3 residues: CASSPRSGYYEQYF. Here the CDR3 DNA reads TGTGCCAGCAGCCCCCGGAGTGGGTACTACGAGCAGTACTTC.